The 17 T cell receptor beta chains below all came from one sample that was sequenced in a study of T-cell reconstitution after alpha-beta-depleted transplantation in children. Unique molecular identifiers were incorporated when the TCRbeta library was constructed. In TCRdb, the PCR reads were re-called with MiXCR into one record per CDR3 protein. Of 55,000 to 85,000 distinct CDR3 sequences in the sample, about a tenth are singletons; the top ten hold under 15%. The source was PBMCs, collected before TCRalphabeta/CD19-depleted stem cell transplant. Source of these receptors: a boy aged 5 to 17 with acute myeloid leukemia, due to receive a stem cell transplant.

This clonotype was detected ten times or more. CDR3 DNA sequence: TGTGCCAGCAGCGCGAGCGGGTACACAGATACGCAGTATTTT. Protein product: CASSASGYTDTQYF. The gene calls are TRBV7-2 and TRBJ2-3, with TRBD2 as a possible D gene (6 bases). The CDR3 totals 14 residues. V lost 5 bases to trimming and J lost 2 bases, with 11 bases between them. In germline, CDR1 is SGHTA, CDR2 FQGNSA.

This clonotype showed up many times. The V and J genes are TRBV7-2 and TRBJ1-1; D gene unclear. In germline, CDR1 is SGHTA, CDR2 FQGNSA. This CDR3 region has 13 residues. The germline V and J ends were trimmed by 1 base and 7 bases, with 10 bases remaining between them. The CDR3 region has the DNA TGTGCCAGCAGCTTAGGAGGTTTCAGTGAAGCTTTCTTT. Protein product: CASSLGGFSEAFF.

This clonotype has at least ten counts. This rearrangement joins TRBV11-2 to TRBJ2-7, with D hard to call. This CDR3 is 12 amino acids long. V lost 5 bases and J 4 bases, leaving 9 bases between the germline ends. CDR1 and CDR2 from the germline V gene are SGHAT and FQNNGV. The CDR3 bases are TGTGCCAGCAGCCCCCCTGGTTACGAGCAGTACTTC. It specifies CASSPPGYEQYF.

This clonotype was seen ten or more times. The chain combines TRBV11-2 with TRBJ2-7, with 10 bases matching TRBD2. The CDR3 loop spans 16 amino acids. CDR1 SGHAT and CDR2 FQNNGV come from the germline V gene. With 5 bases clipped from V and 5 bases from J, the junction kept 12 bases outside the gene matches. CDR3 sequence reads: CASSPTLGLALHEQYF. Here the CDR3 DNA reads TGTGCCAGCAGCCCCACGCTGGGACTAGCGTTACACGAGCAGTACTTC.

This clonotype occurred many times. This chain's CDR3 is CASSLVSVGYEQYF. The CDR3 nucleotides are TGTGCCAGCAGCTTAGTATCCGTTGGCTACGAGCAGTACTTC. V usage is TRBV7-2 and J usage is TRBJ2-7, with D unresolved. The CDR3 extends over 14 amino acids. The V gene's germline CDR1 is SGHTA and CDR2 FQGNSA. The ends were cut back, 1 base at V and 3 bases at J, with 10 bases in the middle.

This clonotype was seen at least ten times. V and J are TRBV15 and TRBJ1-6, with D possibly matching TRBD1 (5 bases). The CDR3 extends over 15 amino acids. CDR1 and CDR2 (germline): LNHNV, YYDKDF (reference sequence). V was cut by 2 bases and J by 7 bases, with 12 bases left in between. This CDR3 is CATSRQGFRNSPLHF. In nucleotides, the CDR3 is TGTGCCACCAGCAGACAGGGTTTCCGGAATTCACCCCTCCACTTT.

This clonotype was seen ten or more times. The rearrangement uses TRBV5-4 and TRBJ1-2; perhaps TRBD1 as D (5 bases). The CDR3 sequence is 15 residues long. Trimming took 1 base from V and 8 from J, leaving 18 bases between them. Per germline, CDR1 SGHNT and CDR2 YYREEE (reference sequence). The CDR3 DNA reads TGTGCCAGCAGCTTGAGGACCCAGGGTGAGGGAGGCTACACCTTC. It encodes CASSLRTQGEGGYTF.

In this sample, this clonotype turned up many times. DNA for the CDR3: TGTGCCAGCAGCTTCGGTAGCGGGAGTGGCACAGATACGCAGTATTTT. It encodes CASSFGSGSGTDTQYF. V and J are TRBV7-2 and TRBJ2-3; 9 nucleotides line up with TRBD2. The germline CDR1 and CDR2 sequences are SGHTA and FQGNSA. The CDR3 sequence is 16 residues long. Trimming cost V 3 bases and J 1 base; bases outside gene matches: 5.

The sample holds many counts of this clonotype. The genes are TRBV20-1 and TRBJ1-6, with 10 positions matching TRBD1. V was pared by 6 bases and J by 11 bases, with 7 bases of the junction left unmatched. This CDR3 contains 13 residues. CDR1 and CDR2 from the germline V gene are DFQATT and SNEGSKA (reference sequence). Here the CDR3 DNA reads TGCAGTGCGAGACAGGGGGCGTCGACACCCCTCCACTTT. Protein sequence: CSARQGASTPLHF.

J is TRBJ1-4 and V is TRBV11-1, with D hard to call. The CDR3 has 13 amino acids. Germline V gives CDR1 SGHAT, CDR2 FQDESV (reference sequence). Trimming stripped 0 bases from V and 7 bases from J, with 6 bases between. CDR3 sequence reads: CASSLAIGEKLFF. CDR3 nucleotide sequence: TGTGCCAGCAGCTTAGCGATAGGTGAAAAACTGTTTTTT. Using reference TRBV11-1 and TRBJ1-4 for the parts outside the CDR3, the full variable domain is EAEVAQSPRYKITEKSQAVAFWCDPISGHATLYWYRQILGQGPELLVQFQDESVVDDSQLPKDRFSAERLKGVDSTLKIQPAELGDSAMYLCASSLAIGEKLFFGSGTQLSVL.

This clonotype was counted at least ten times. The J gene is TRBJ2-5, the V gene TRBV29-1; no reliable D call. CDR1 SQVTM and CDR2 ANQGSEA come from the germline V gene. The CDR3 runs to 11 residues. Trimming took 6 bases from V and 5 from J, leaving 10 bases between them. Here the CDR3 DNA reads TGCAGCGTGGGCCTCGGGGAGACCCAGTACTTC. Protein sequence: CSVGLGETQYF. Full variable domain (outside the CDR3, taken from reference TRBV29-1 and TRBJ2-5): SAVISQKPSRDICQRGTSLTIQCQVDSQVTMMFWYRQQPGQSLTLIATANQGSEATYESGFVIDKFPISRPNLTFSTLTVSNMSPEDSSIYLCSVGLGETQYFGPGTRLLVL.

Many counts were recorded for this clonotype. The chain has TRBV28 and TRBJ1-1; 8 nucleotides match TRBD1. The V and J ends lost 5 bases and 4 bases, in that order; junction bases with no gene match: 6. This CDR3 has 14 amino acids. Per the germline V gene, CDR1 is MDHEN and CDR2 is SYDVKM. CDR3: CASSPDRVRTEAFF. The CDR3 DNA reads TGTGCCAGCAGTCCGGACAGGGTCCGCACTGAAGCTTTCTTT.

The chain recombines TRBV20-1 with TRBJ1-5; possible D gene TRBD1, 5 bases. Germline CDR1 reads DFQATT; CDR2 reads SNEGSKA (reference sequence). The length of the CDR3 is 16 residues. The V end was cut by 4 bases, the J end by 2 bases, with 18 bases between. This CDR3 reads CSATGTKKAGNQPQHF. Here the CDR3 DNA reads TGCAGTGCTACCGGGACGAAGAAAGCGGGCAATCAGCCCCAGCATTTT.

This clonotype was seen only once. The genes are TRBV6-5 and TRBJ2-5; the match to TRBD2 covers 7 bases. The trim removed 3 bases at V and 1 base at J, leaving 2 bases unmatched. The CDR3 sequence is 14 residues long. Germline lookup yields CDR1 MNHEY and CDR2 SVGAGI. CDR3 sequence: CASSYGGGQETQYF. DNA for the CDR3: TGTGCCAGCAGTTATGGGGGGGGCCAAGAGACCCAGTACTTC.

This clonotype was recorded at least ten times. CDR3 protein: CASRPISGQGSPSAKLFF. DNA of the CDR3: TGTGCCAGCAGACCTATCTCGGGACAGGGGAGTCCGAGTGCAAAACTGTTTTTT. The rearrangement links TRBV27 to TRBJ1-4; 10 nucleotides match TRBD1. V lost 6 bases and J lost 10; bases outside the gene matches: 20. This CDR3 region has 18 residues. The germline gives CDR1 MNHEY, CDR2 SMNVEV (reference sequence).

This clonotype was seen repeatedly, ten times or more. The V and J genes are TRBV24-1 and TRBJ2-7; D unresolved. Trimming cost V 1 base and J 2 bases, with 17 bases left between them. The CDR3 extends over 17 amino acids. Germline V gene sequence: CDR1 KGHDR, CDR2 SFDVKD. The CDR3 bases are TGTGCCACCAGTGATTTACTCGCTGCAGATATAACCTACGAGCAGTACGTC. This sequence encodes CATSDLLAADITYEQYV.

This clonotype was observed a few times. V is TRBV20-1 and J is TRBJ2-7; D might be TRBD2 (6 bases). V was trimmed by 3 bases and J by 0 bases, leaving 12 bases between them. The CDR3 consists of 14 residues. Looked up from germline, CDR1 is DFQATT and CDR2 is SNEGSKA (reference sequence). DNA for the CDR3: TGCAGTGCTAGGGCAGCGGGCAGCTCCTACGAGCAGTACGTC. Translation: CSARAAGSSYEQYV.